These T cell receptor beta chains were read from a single sample in a study of OX40 agonist ivuxolimab in advanced cancers. Data came from immunoSEQ multiplex PCR; TCRdb stores just in-frame clones and leaves some out. The sample has tens of thousands of clones, nearly 80% seen once; the top ten hold about 2.3%. This sample comprised CD4+ or CD8+ T cells sorted from blood, obtained in a trial of the OX40 agonist ivuxolimab. All receptors come from an adult with an advanced solid tumor such as melanoma, head and neck, liver or kidney cancer. Each CDR3 is given with its conserved first and last residue. Each record gives: clone size, V gene, D gene, J gene, CDR3 protein, CDR3 DNA. The D gene is left open where the match is weak. A clone size is listed for some rows: how often the clone was seen (once, few, many), or a class if it is expanded.

size: .
V: TRBV6-5
D: .
J: TRBJ1-5
CDR3: CASTGVNQPQHF
DNA: TGTGCCAGCACAGGGGTCAATCAGCCCCAGCATTTT

size: .
V: TRBV15
D: .
J: TRBJ1-5
CDR3: CATSRDPRDLSNQPQHF
DNA: TGTGCCACCAGCAGAGACCCTAGGGACCTTAGCAATCAGCCCCAGCATTTT

size: .
V: TRBV2
D: .
J: TRBJ1-4
CDR3: CASSANEKLFF
DNA: TGTGCCAGCAGTGCAAATGAAAAACTGTTTTTT

size: .
V: TRBV9
D: TRBD2
J: TRBJ2-3
CDR3: CASSAVLAGTDTQYF
DNA: TGTGCCAGCAGCGCTGTACTAGCGGGGACAGATACGCAGTATTTT

size: .
V: TRBV29-1
D: .
J: TRBJ1-1
CDR3: CSVGQVNTEAFF
DNA: TGCAGCGTTGGGCAGGTGAACACTGAAGCTTTCTTT

size: .
V: TRBV5-1
D: TRBD2
J: TRBJ2-1
CDR3: CASRSTPGLAVSYNEQFF
DNA: TGCGCCAGCAGGTCGACCCCGGGACTAGCAGTTAGTTACAATGAGCAGTTCTTC

size: .
V: TRBV5-6
D: .
J: TRBJ1-6
CDR3: CASSFTPSGSYNSPLHF
DNA: TGTGCCAGCAGCTTCACCCCATCGGGCTCCTATAATTCACCCCTCCACTTT

size: .
V: TRBV2
D: TRBD1
J: TRBJ2-3
CDR3: CASSEGRQGYTDTQYF
DNA: TGTGCCAGCAGTGAAGGGCGACAGGGGTACACAGATACGCAGTATTTT

size: few
V: TRBV4-1
D: .
J: TRBJ2-3
CDR3: CASSLGYTSTDTQYF
DNA: TGCGCCAGCAGCCTAGGGTACACTAGCACAGATACGCAGTATTTT

size: once
V: TRBV19
D: .
J: TRBJ1-2
CDR3: CASSIARGDYGYTF
DNA: TGTGCCAGTAGTATAGCCAGGGGAGACTATGGCTACACCTTC

size: .
V: TRBV7-3
D: .
J: TRBJ1-2
CDR3: CASSLAWKRGYTF
DNA: TGTGCCAGCAGCTTAGCCTGGAAGCGGGGCTACACCTTC

size: .
V: TRBV7-9
D: TRBD2
J: TRBJ2-1
CDR3: CASSLAQTSGRNEQFF
DNA: TGTGCCAGCAGCTTAGCACAGACTAGCGGGAGGAATGAGCAGTTCTTC

size: once
V: TRBV27
D: TRBD2
J: TRBJ2-3
CDR3: CASTLRLAGPTDTQYF
DNA: TGTGCCAGCACCCTCCGCCTAGCGGGACCCACAGATACGCAGTATTTT

size: .
V: TRBV11-2
D: TRBD1
J: TRBJ2-4
CDR3: CASSLAIGGHGAKNIQYF
DNA: TGTGCCAGCAGCTTAGCCATAGGGGGCCATGGGGCCAAAAACATTCAGTACTTC

size: .
V: TRBV5-6
D: .
J: TRBJ1-2
CDR3: CASRRTPSGGYTF
DNA: TGTGCCAGCAGGCGGACACCTTCGGGGGGCTACACCTTC

size: .
V: TRBV6-5
D: TRBD2
J: TRBJ2-7
CDR3: CASSSLTSGSYEQYF
DNA: TGTGCCAGCAGTTCCCTGACTAGCGGGAGTTACGAGCAGTACTTC

size: few
V: TRBV6-6
D: TRBD1
J: TRBJ2-7
CDR3: CASSYPGQGAREQYF
DNA: TGTGCCAGCAGTTACCCGGGACAGGGGGCGAGGGAGCAGTACTTC

size: .
V: TRBV7-2
D: TRBD1
J: TRBJ2-1
CDR3: CASSSLQGAGEQFF
DNA: TGTGCCAGCAGCTCCTTACAGGGGGCAGGTGAGCAGTTCTTC

size: .
V: TRBV27
D: TRBD1
J: TRBJ1-1
CDR3: CASRTTGVTEAFF
DNA: TGTGCCAGCAGGACCACAGGGGTCACTGAAGCTTTCTTT

size: .
V: TRBV4-3
D: TRBD1
J: TRBJ1-1
CDR3: CASSRQGGFGAGGTEAFF
DNA: TGCGCCAGCAGCCGTCAAGGGGGTTTTGGGGCAGGGGGGACTGAAGCTTTCTTT

size: .
V: TRBV13
D: TRBD2
J: TRBJ2-2
CDR3: CASSLDRLAGRRDTGELFF
DNA: TGTGCCAGCAGCTTAGACAGACTAGCGGGAAGGCGGGACACCGGGGAGCTGTTTTTT

size: .
V: TRBV28
D: .
J: TRBJ2-5
CDR3: CASSLGGGGKTQYF
DNA: TGTGCCAGCAGTTTAGGAGGGGGCGGAAAGACCCAGTACTTC

size: few
V: TRBV14
D: .
J: TRBJ1-4
CDR3: CASSPWGRTFTEKLFF
DNA: TGTGCCAGCAGCCCCTGGGGGCGGACATTTACTGAAAAACTGTTTTTT

size: .
V: TRBV5-1
D: .
J: TRBJ2-5
CDR3: CASSLGTAEETQYF
DNA: TGCGCCAGCAGCTTGGGGACGGCAGAAGAGACCCAGTACTTC

size: .
V: TRBV19
D: .
J: TRBJ1-1
CDR3: CASNPVGSGTEAFF
DNA: TGTGCCAGTAATCCCGTCGGAAGTGGGACTGAAGCTTTCTTT

size: few
V: TRBV7-6
D: .
J: TRBJ2-2
CDR3: CASSSRLLRGTGTGELFF
DNA: TGTGCCAGCAGCTCTCGACTCCTTCGGGGGACGGGCACCGGGGAGCTGTTTTTT

size: .
V: TRBV7-2
D: .
J: TRBJ2-1
CDR3: CASSLRPSSYNEQFF
DNA: TGTGCCAGCAGCTTACGGCCGAGCTCCTACAATGAGCAGTTCTTC

size: .
V: TRBV2
D: TRBD1
J: TRBJ1-1
CDR3: CASSQTGGNTEAFF
DNA: TGTGCCAGCAGTCAGACAGGGGGAAACACTGAAGCTTTCTTT

size: .
V: TRBV2
D: TRBD2
J: TRBJ2-5
CDR3: CASSEAVDLRGGSETQYF
DNA: TGTGCCAGCAGTGAAGCGGTGGACTTGCGGGGGGGCTCAGAGACCCAGTACTTC

size: .
V: TRBV29-1
D: TRBD2
J: TRBJ2-1
CDR3: CSVDDLAGVGEQFF
DNA: TGCAGCGTTGATGACCTAGCGGGAGTAGGTGAGCAGTTCTTC

size: .
V: TRBV9
D: TRBD1
J: TRBJ1-2
CDR3: CASSSSGTGLGYGYTF
DNA: TGTGCCAGCAGCTCCTCCGGGACAGGACTGGGGTATGGCTACACCTTC

size: .
V: TRBV19
D: .
J: TRBJ1-3
CDR3: CASSLRGSGNTIYF
DNA: TGTGCCAGTAGTCTGAGGGGAAGTGGAAACACCATATATTTT

size: .
V: TRBV28
D: TRBD2
J: TRBJ2-3
CDR3: CASSLNPYMRGEDTQYF
DNA: TGTGCCAGCAGTTTAAACCCCTATATGCGGGGGGAGGATACGCAGTATTTT

size: once
V: TRBV10-1
D: TRBD1
J: TRBJ1-2
CDR3: CASSADRVYGYTF
DNA: TGCGCCAGCAGTGCGGACAGGGTCTATGGCTACACCTTC

size: .
V: TRBV19
D: TRBD1
J: TRBJ2-6
CDR3: CASSPRTGGAGANVLTF
DNA: TGTGCCAGTAGTCCTCGGACAGGGGGCGCTGGGGCCAACGTCCTGACTTTC

size: .
V: TRBV6-5
D: .
J: TRBJ1-2
CDR3: CASNTDVIYGYTF
DNA: TGTGCCAGCAATACGGACGTCATCTATGGCTACACCTTC

size: .
V: TRBV4-1
D: .
J: TRBJ2-3
CDR3: CASSQDRAGASTDTQYF
DNA: TGCGCCAGCAGCCAAGATAGGGCGGGGGCTAGCACAGATACGCAGTATTTT

size: .
V: TRBV28
D: TRBD1
J: TRBJ1-5
CDR3: CASSFPTGGNQPQHF
DNA: TGTGCCAGCAGTTTCCCGACAGGGGGCAATCAGCCCCAGCATTTT

size: few
V: TRBV30
D: .
J: TRBJ1-1
CDR3: CAWSVKGRGVTEAFF
DNA: TGTGCCTGGAGTGTAAAGGGTCGGGGAGTCACTGAAGCTTTCTTT

size: .
V: TRBV6-5
D: TRBD2
J: TRBJ2-1
CDR3: CASSSGGSGGDEQFF
DNA: TGTGCCAGCAGTTCCGGAGGTAGCGGGGGCGATGAGCAGTTCTTC

size: few
V: TRBV9
D: .
J: TRBJ1-1
CDR3: CASGGVSMNTEAFF
DNA: TGTGCCAGCGGAGGGGTAAGCATGAACACTGAAGCTTTCTTT

size: medium-sized
V: TRBV28
D: .
J: TRBJ1-2
CDR3: CASTPPTRFNYGYTF
DNA: TGTGCCAGCACCCCTCCCACACGATTTAACTATGGCTACACCTTC

size: .
V: TRBV5-4
D: .
J: TRBJ1-5
CDR3: CASSQDWEGYNQPQHF
DNA: TGTGCCAGCAGCCAAGATTGGGAGGGGTACAATCAGCCCCAGCATTTT

size: .
V: TRBV5-1
D: TRBD1
J: TRBJ1-1
CDR3: CASSGTGGLEAFF
DNA: TGCGCCAGCAGCGGAACAGGGGGACTCGAAGCTTTCTTT

size: few
V: TRBV7-2
D: .
J: TRBJ2-1
CDR3: CASSIYYTPVGTTRNEQFF
DNA: TGTGCCAGCAGCATATACTACACGCCCGTGGGAACTACTAGGAATGAGCAGTTCTTC

size: .
V: TRBV19
D: TRBD2
J: TRBJ2-5
CDR3: CASSITGLAETQYF
DNA: TGTGCCAGTAGTATTACGGGACTAGCGGAGACCCAGTACTTC

size: .
V: TRBV9
D: TRBD1
J: TRBJ1-6
CDR3: CASSVGTGDSPLHF
DNA: TGTGCCAGCAGCGTAGGGACAGGGGATTCACCCCTCCACTTT

size: once
V: TRBV5-6
D: .
J: TRBJ2-7
CDR3: CASSFPGIDSHEQYF
DNA: TGTGCCAGCAGCTTCCCAGGGATCGATTCCCACGAGCAGTACTTC

size: once
V: TRBV4-3
D: .
J: TRBJ2-6
CDR3: CASSQVGVSGANVLTF
DNA: TGCGCCAGCAGCCAAGTGGGAGTCTCTGGGGCCAACGTCCTGACTTTC

size: .
V: TRBV5-4
D: TRBD1
J: TRBJ2-2
CDR3: CASSFGQGYTGELFF
DNA: TGTGCCAGCAGCTTCGGACAGGGTTACACCGGGGAGCTGTTTTTT

size: .
V: TRBV7-3
D: .
J: TRBJ2-1
CDR3: CASSPPNYNEQFF
DNA: TGTGCCAGCAGCCCCCCCAACTACAATGAGCAGTTCTTC

size: .
V: TRBV2
D: TRBD1
J: TRBJ2-2
CDR3: CASSWGQGPGELFF
DNA: TGTGCCAGCAGCTGGGGACAGGGGCCCGGGGAGCTGTTTTTT

size: .
V: TRBV11-2
D: .
J: TRBJ2-2
CDR3: CASSLTMKGSRTGELFF
DNA: TGTGCCAGCAGCTTAACCATGAAGGGGTCACGGACCGGGGAGCTGTTTTTT

size: .
V: TRBV27
D: .
J: TRBJ2-3
CDR3: CASSLRRSQDTQYF
DNA: TGTGCCAGCAGTTTACGGCGGTCACAAGATACGCAGTATTTT

size: .
V: TRBV18
D: TRBD1
J: TRBJ1-2
CDR3: CASSVDRSSAYGYTF
DNA: TGTGCCAGCTCAGTGGACAGGTCGTCGGCCTATGGCTACACCTTC

size: .
V: TRBV7-2
D: TRBD1
J: TRBJ1-1
CDR3: CASSTRQGPNTEAFF
DNA: TGTGCCAGCAGCACCAGACAGGGACCGAACACTGAAGCTTTCTTT

size: .
V: TRBV5-6
D: TRBD1
J: TRBJ1-5
CDR3: CASSYGTGTDQPQHF
DNA: TGTGCCAGCAGCTATGGGACAGGGACAGATCAGCCCCAGCATTTT